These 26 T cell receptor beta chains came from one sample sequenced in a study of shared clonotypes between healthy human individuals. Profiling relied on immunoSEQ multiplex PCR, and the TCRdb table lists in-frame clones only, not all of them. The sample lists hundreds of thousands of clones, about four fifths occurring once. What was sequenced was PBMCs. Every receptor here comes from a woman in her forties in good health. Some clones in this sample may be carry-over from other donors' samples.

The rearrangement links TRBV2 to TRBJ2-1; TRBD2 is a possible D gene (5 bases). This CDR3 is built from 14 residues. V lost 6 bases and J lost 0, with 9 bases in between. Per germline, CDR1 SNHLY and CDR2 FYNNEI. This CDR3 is CASRRENSYNEQFF. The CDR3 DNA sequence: TGTGCCAGCAGGAGGGAGAACTCCTACAATGAGCAGTTCTTC.

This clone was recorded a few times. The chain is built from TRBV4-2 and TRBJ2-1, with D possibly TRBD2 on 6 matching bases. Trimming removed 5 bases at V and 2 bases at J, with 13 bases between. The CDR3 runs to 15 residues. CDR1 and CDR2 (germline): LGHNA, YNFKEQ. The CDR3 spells CASSGVGGTYNEQFF. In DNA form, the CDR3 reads TGTGCCAGCAGCGGAGTGGGGGGTACCTACAATGAGCAGTTCTTC.

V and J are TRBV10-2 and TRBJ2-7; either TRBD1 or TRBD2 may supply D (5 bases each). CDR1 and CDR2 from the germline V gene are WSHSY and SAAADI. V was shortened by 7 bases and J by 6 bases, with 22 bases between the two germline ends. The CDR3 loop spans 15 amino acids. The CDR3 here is CASTPDGHPGTEQYF. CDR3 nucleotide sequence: TGCGCCAGCACCCCCGATGGCCACCCGGGGACCGAGCAGTACTTC.

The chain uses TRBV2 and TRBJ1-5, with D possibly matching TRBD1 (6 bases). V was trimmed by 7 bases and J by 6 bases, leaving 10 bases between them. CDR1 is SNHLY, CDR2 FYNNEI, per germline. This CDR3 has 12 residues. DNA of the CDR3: TGTGCCAGCATGGGGGGCGGTCAGCCCCAGCATTTT. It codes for CASMGGGQPQHF. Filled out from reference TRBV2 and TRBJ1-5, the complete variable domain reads EPEVTQTPSHQVTQMGQEVILRCVPISNHLYFYWYRQILGQKVEFLVSFYNNEISEKSEIFDDQFSVERPDGSNFTLKIRSTKLEDSAMYFCASMGGGQPQHFGDGTRLSIL.

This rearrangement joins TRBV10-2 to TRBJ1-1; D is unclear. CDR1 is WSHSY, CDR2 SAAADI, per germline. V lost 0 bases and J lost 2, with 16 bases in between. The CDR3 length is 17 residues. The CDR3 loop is CASSESGPRLGNTEAFF. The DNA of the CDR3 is TGCGCCAGCAGTGAGTCTGGGCCGAGGCTCGGAAACACTGAAGCTTTCTTT.

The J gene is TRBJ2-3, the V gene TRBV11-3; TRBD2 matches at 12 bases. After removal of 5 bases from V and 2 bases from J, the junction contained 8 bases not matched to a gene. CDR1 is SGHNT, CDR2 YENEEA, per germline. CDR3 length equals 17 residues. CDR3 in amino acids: CASSPGTSGPDTDTQYF. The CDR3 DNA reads TGTGCCAGCAGCCCGGGGACTAGCGGGCCCGACACAGATACGCAGTATTTT.

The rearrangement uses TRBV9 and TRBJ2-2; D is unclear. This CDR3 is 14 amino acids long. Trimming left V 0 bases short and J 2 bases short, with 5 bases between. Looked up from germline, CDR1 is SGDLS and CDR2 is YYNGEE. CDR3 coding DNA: TGTGCCAGCAGCGTAGAGGTCAACACCGGGGAGCTGTTTTTT. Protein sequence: CASSVEVNTGELFF.

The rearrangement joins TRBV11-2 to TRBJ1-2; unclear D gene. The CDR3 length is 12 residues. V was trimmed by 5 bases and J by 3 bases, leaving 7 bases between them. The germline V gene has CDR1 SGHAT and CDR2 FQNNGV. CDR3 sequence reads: CASSLPHYGYTF. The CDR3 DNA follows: TGTGCCAGCAGCCTACCCCACTATGGCTACACCTTC.

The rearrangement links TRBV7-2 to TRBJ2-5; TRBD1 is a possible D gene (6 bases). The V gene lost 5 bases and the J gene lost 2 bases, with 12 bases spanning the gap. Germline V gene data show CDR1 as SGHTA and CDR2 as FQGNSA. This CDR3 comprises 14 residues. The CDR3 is CASSRRTAQETQYF. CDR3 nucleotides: TGTGCCAGCAGCCGCAGGACAGCTCAAGAGACCCAGTACTTC.

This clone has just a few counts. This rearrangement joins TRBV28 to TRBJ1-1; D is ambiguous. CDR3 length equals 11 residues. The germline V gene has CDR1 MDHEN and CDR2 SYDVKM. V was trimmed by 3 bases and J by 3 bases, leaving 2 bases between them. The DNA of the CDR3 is TGTGCCAGCAGTTTGTACACTGAAGCTTTCTTT. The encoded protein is CASSLYTEAFF.

CDR3: CASSLSGTFDTQYF. CDR3 bases: TGCGCCAGCAGCTTGTCAGGGACTTTTGATACGCAGTATTTT. This chain links TRBV5-1 with TRBJ2-3, with a weak D call TRBD2 (6 bases). The CDR3 spans 14 residues. Germline V gene lookup returns CDR1 SGHRS and CDR2 YFSETQ. Trimming removed 1 base at V and 6 bases at J, with 12 bases between. Complete variable domain (other parts from reference TRBV5-1 and TRBJ2-3): KAGVTQTPRYLIKTRGQQVTLSCSPISGHRSVSWYQQTPGQGLQFLFEYFSETQRNKGNFPGRFSGRQFSNSRSEMNVSTLELGDSALYLCASSLSGTFDTQYFGPGTRLTVL.

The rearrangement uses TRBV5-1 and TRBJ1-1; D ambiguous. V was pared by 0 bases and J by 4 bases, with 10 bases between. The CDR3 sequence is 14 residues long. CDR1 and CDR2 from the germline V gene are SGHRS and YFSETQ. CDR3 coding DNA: TGCGCCAGCAGCTTGGCCGGAACGAGCACTGAAGCTTTCTTT. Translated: CASSLAGTSTEAFF.

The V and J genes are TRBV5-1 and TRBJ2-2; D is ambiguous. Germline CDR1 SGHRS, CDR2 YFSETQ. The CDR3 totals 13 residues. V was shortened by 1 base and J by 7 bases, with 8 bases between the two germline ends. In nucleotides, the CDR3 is TGCGCCAGCAGCTTGCCAGACCTCGGGGAGCTGTTTTTT. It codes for CASSLPDLGELFF.

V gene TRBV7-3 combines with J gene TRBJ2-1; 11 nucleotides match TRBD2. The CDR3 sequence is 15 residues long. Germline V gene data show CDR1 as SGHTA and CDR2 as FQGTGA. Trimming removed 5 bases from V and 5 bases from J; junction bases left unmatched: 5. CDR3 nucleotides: TGTGCCAGCAGCCCACGACTAGCGGGAAACAATGAGCAGTTCTTC. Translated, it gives CASSPRLAGNNEQFF. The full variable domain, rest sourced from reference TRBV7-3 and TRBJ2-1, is GAGVSQTPSNKVTEKGKYVELRCDPISGHTALYWYRQSLGQGPEFLIYFQGTGAADDSGLPNDRFFAVRPEGSVSTLKIQRTERGDSAVYLCASSPRLAGNNEQFFGPGTRLTVL.

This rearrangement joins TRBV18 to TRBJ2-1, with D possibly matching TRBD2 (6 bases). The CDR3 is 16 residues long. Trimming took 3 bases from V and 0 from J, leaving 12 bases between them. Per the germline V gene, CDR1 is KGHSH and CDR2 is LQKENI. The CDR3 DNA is TGTGCCAGCTCACCGTTCGCCGGGAGCTCCTACAATGAGCAGTTCTTC. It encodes CASSPFAGSSYNEQFF.

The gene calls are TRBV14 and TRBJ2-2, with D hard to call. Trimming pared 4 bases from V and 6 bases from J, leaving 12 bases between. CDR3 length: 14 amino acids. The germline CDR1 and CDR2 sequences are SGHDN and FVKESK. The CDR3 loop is CASSPRLGPGELFF. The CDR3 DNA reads TGTGCCAGCAGCCCTCGATTGGGTCCCGGGGAGCTGTTTTTT.

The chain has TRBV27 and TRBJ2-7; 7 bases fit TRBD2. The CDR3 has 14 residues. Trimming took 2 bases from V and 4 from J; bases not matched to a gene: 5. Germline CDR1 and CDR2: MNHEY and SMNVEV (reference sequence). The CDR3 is CASSLGGRDYEQYF. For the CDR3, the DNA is TGTGCCAGCAGTTTAGGAGGGAGGGATTACGAGCAGTACTTC.

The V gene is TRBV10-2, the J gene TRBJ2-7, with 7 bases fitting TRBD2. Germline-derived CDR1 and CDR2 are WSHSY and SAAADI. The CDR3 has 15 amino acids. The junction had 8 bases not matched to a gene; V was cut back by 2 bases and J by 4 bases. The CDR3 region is CASSEEREIIYEQYF. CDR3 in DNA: TGCGCCAGCAGTGAGGAGCGGGAAATTATATACGAGCAGTACTTC.

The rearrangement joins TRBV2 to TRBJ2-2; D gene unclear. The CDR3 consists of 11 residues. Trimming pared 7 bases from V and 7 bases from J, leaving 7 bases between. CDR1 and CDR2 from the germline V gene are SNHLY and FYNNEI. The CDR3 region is CASKINGELFF. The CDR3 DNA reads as TGTGCCAGCAAGATAAACGGGGAGCTGTTTTTT.

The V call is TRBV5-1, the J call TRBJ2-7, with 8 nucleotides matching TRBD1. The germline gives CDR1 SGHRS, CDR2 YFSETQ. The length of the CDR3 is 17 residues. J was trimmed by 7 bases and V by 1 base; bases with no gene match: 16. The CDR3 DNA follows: TGCGCCAGCAGCTTGTATATAATTGGGCAGGGGGCGCGGGAGCAGTACTTC. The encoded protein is CASSLYIIGQGAREQYF.

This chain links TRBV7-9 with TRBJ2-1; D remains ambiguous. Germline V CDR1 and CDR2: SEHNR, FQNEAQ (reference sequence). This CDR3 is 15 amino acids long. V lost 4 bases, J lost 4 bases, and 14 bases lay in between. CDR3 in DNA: TGTGCCAGCAGCTCCATTCGGTCAATATACAATGAGCAGTTCTTC. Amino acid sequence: CASSSIRSIYNEQFF.

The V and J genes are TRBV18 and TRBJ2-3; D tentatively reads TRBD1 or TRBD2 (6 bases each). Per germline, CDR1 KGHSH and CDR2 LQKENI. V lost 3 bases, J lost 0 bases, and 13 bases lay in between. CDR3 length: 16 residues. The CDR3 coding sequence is TGTGCCAGCTCACCCCGAAGGGGGGAAAGCACAGATACGCAGTATTTT. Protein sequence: CASSPRRGESTDTQYF.

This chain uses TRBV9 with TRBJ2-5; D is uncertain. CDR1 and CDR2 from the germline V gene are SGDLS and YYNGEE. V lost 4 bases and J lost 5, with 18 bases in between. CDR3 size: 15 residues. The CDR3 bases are TGTGCCAGCAGCTATTCCGACCTAGGCGGCGAGACCCAGTACTTC. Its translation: CASSYSDLGGETQYF.

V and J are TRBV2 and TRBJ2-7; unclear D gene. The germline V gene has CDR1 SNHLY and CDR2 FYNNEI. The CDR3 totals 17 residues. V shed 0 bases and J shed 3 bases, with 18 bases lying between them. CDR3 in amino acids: CASSEASPVGTNYEQYF. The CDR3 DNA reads TGTGCCAGCAGTGAAGCAAGCCCCGTGGGTACCAACTACGAGCAGTACTTC.

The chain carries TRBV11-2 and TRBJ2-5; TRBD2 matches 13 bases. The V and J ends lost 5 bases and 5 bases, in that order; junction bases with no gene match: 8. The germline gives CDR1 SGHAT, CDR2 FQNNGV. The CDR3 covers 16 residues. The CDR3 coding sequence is TGTGCCAGCAGCGTGGGACTAGCGGGGTCAGAGGAGACCCAGTACTTC. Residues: CASSVGLAGSEETQYF.

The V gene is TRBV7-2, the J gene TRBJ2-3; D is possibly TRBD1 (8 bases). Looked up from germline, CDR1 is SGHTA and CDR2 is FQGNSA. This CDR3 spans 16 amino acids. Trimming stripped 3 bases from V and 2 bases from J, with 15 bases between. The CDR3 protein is CASSLWTGRDTDTQYF. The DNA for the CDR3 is TGTGCCAGCAGCTTGTGGACAGGGAGGGACACAGATACGCAGTATTTT.